The present entry profiles one T cell receptor (beta chain) with its context. This entry comes from a study of blood T cell repertoires in COVID-19. TCRdb's copy holds only in-frame clones and misses some; the assay was immunoSEQ multiplex PCR. The table lists approximately 170,000 clones, roughly 93% of them singletons. Germline V CDR1 and CDR2: SGHTA, FQGNSA. The CDR3 contains 13 residues. V lost 7 bases and J 5 bases, leaving 14 bases between the germline ends. The chain joins TRBV7-2 to TRBJ1-2, with D tentatively TRBD1 (6 bases). The source of this sequence is a man younger than 35 with COVID-19, enrolled during active disease. Sequences were obtained from peripheral blood. The CDR3 spells CASTRQGGYGYTF. The CDR3 DNA follows: TGTGCCAGCACCCGACAAGGGGGTTATGGCTACACCTTC. Drawing the rest from reference TRBV7-2 and TRBJ1-2, the complete variable domain is GAGVSQSPSNKVTEKGKDVELRCDPISGHTALYWYRQSLGQGLEFLIYFQGNSAPDKSGLPSDRFSAERTGGSVSTLTIQRTQQEDSAVYLCASTRQGGYGYTFGSGTRLTVV.